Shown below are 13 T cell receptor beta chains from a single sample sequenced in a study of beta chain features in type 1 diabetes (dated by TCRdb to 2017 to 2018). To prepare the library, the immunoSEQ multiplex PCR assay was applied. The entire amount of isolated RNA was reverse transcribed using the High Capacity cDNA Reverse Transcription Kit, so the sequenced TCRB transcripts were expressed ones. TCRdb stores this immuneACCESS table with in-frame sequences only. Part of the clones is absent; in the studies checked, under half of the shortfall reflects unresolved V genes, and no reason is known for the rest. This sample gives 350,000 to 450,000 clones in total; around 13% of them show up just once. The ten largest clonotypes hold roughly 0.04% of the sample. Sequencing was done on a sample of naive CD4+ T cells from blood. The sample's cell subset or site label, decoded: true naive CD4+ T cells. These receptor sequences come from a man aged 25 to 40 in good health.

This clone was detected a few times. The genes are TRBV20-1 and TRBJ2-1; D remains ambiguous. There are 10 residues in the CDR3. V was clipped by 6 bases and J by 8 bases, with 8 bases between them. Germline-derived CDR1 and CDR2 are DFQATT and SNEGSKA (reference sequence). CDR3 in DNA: TGCAGTGCCGAGTTGGATGAGCAGTTCTTC. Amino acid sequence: CSAELDEQFF.

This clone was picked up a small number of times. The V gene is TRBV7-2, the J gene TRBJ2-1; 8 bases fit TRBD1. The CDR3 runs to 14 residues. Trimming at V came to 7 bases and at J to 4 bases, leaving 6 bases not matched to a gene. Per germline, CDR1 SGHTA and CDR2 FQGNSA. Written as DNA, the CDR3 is TGTGCCAGCACTCTGACAGGGGATTACAATGAGCAGTTCTTC. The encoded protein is CASTLTGDYNEQFF.

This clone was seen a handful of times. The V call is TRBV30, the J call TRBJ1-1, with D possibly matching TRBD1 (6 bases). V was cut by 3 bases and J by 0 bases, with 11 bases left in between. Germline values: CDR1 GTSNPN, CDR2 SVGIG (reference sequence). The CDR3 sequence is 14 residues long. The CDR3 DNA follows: TGTGCCTGGAGCCGAGGACAGTTGAACACTGAAGCTTTCTTT. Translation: CAWSRGQLNTEAFF.

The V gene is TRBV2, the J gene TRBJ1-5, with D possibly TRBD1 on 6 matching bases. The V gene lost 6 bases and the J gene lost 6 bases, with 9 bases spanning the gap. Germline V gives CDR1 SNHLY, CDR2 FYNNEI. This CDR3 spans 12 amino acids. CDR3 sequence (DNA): TGTGCCAGCAGACAGGGTACTCAGCCCCAGCATTTT. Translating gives CASRQGTQPQHF.

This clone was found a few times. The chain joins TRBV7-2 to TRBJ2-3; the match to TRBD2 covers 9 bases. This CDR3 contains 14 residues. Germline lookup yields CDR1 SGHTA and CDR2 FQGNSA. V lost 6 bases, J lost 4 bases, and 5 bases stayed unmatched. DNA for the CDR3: TGTGCCAGCAGGGTAGCGGGAGCGGCAGATACGCAGTATTTT. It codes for CASRVAGAADTQYF.

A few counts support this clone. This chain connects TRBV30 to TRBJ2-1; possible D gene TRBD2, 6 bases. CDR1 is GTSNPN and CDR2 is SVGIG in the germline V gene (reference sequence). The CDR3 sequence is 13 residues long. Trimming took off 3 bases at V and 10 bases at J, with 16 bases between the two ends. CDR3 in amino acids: CAWSPSGAGEQFF. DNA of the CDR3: TGTGCCTGGAGCCCCAGTGGGGCGGGGGAGCAGTTCTTC.

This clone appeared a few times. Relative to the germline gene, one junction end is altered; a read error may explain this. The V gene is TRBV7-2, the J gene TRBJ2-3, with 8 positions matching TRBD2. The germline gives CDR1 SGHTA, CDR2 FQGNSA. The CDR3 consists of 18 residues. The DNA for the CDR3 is TGCGCCAGCAGCCAAGCGCCGCGGGGGGCCGTCAGCACAGATACGCAGTATTTT. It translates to CASSQAPRGAVSTDTQYF. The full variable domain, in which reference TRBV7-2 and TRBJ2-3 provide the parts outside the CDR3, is GAGVSQSPSNKVTEKGKDVELRCDPISGHTALYWYRQSLGQGLEFLIYFQGNSAPDKSGLPSDRFSAERTGGSVSTLTIQRTQQEDSAVYLCASSQAPRGAVSTDTQYFGPGTRLTVL.

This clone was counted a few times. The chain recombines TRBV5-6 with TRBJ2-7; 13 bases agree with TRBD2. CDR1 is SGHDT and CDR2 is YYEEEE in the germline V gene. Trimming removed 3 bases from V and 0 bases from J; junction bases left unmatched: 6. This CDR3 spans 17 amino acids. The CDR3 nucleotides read TGTGCCAGCAGCTCCGGGACTAGCGGGATTAGCTCCTACGAGCAGTACGTC. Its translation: CASSSGTSGISSYEQYV.

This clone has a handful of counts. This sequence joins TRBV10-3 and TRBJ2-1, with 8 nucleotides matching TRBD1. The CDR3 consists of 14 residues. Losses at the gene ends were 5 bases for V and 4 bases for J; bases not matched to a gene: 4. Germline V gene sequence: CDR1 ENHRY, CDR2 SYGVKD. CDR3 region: CAISPGQEYNEQFF. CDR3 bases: TGTGCCATCAGTCCGGGACAGGAGTACAATGAGCAGTTCTTC.

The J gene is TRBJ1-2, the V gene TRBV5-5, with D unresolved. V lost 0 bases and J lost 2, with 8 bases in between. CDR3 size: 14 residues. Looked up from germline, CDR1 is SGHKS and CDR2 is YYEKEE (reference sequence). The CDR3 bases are TGTGCCAGCAGCTTGGGGAGTGCCAACTATGGCTACACCTTC. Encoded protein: CASSLGSANYGYTF.

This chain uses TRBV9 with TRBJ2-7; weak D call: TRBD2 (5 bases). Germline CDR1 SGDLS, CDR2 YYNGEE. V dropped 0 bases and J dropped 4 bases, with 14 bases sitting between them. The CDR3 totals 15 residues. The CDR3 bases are TGTGCCAGCAGCGTAGGAGGCGGAGGCTATTACGAGCAGTACTTC. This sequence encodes CASSVGGGGYYEQYF.

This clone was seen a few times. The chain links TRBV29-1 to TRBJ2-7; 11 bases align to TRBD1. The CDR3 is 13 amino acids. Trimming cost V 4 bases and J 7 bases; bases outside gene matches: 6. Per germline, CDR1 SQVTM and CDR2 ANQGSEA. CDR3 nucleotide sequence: TGCAGCGTTGTAATCGGGACAGGGGGTGAGCAGTACTTC. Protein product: CSVVIGTGGEQYF.

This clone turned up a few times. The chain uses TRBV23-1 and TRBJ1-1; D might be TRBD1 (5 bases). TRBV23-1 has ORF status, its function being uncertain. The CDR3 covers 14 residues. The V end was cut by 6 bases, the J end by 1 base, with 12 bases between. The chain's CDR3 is CASSSGASNTEAFF. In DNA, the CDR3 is TGCGCCAGCAGCTCCGGGGCTTCGAACACTGAAGCTTTCTTT.